A selection of T cell receptor beta chains follows, all from one sample in a study of blood T cell repertoires in COVID-19. The assay was immunoSEQ multiplex PCR, and TCRdb's table has in-frame clones only and misses some. The table lists 250,000 to 300,000 clones, approximately 87% of them singletons. The specimen was peripheral blood. The source is a woman in her twenties or thirties with COVID-19, enrolled during active disease. The CDR3 runs from the conserved cysteine through the conserved F or W. D genes are given only for firm matches. The listing skips clone size in some rows; elsewhere it reads once, few, many or a size class.

v_gene	j_gene	d_gene	abundance	CDR3nt	CDR3aa
TRBV6-5	TRBJ1-2	TRBD1	.	TGTGCCAGCACTAAGACAGGGGGTCTTGGCTACACCTTC	CASTKTGGLGYTF
TRBV4-1	TRBJ2-3	TRBD2	.	TGCGCCAGCAGCCAACTCGCCCCTAGTAGCGGGGGGGCGGATACGCAGTATTTT	CASSQLAPSSGGADTQYF
TRBV19	TRBJ2-3	.	many	TGTGCCAGTACCCCCGACAGGATCGTCGATACGCAGTATTTT	CASTPDRIVDTQYF
TRBV6-5	TRBJ2-1	TRBD1	.	TGTGCCATCCCGCAGGGACAGTGGGGGTTGAATAAGTTCTTC	CAIPQGQWGLNKFF
TRBV29-1	TRBJ2-7	TRBD1	.	TGCAGCGTTGCGACAGGGGGGATAACCTACGAGCAGTACTTC	CSVATGGITYEQYF
TRBV11-2	TRBJ2-5	TRBD2	once	TGTGCCAGCAGCTTAGTCTGGGAGGGCGGGCAAGAGACCCAGTACTTC	CASSLVWEGGQETQYF
TRBV27	TRBJ1-2	TRBD1	.	TGTGCCAGCAGATTAGGGACAGCCGGGGGTGGCTACACCTTC	CASRLGTAGGGYTF
TRBV5-4	TRBJ2-3	.	.	TGTGCCAGCAGCTTGTATGGTTCAGCAGATACGCAGTATTTT	CASSLYGSADTQYF
TRBV12-3/TRBV12-4	TRBJ2-7	.	.	TGTGCCAGCAGTGTATCCTACGAGCAGTACTTC	CASSVSYEQYF
TRBV30	TRBJ2-3	.	few	TGTGCCTGGATTGAACGGGGTGGTACAGATACGCAGTATTTT	CAWIERGGTDTQYF
TRBV7-9	TRBJ2-7	.	.	TGTGCCAGCAGCTTAGCGCTTGGACACTCCTACGAGCAGTACTTC	CASSLALGHSYEQYF
TRBV7-6	TRBJ2-2	.	few	TGTGCCAGCAGCTCCGCGGCCCTCGCCGGGGAGCTGTTTTTT	CASSSAALAGELFF
TRBV7-9	TRBJ1-2	TRBD1	.	TGTGCCAGCAGACCACCACAGGGGATTAAAAACTATGGCTACACCTTC	CASRPPQGIKNYGYTF
TRBV11-2	TRBJ2-7	TRBD2	once	TGTGCCAGCAGCTTATGGACTAGCGGCGACGACTACGAGCAGTACTTC	CASSLWTSGDDYEQYF
TRBV6-5	TRBJ2-5	TRBD2	.	TGTGCCAGCAGTTTCTTTCCTAGCGGGGTGGAGACCCAGTACTTC	CASSFFPSGVETQYF
TRBV7-8	TRBJ1-2	.	.	TGTGCCAGCAGCTCCGCTCGTACCGGACAGCTAAGCTATGGCTACACCTTC	CASSSARTGQLSYGYTF
TRBV5-5	TRBJ1-1	.	.	TGTGCCAGCAGCTTGTTTTGGGCTACGAACACTGAAGCTTTCTTT	CASSLFWATNTEAFF
TRBV6-6	TRBJ2-7	.	.	TGTGCCAGCACCCACTCATTGGGGGCGGCCTACGAGCAGTACTTC	CASTHSLGAAYEQYF
TRBV5-1	TRBJ2-7	TRBD2	.	TGCGCCAGCAGCCCCGGTGGGGGGGACTACGAGCAGTACTTC	CASSPGGGDYEQYF
TRBV5-1	TRBJ2-3	.	.	TGCGCCAGCAGCGAGGGACATCGCTATAGCACAGATACGCAGTATTTT	CASSEGHRYSTDTQYF
TRBV3-1/TRBV3-2	TRBJ1-5	TRBD1	.	TGTGCCAGCAGCCAAGTTGGGGACCGGGACAGGGGTTGTAGCGGGCCCCAGCATTTT	CASSQVGDRDRGCSGPQHF
TRBV2	TRBJ2-7	.	.	TGTGCCAGCAGGGACATAGGAAGGAGACGCACCTACGAGCAGTACTTC	CASRDIGRRRTYEQYF
TRBV6-4	TRBJ1-2	TRBD1	.	TGTGCCAGCAGGGGACAGAGCAACTATGGCTACACCTTC	CASRGQSNYGYTF
TRBV7-9	TRBJ1-1	TRBD1	.	TGTGCCAGCAGCCCGCCCGGACAGGGACCGAACACTGAAGCTTTCTTT	CASSPPGQGPNTEAFF
TRBV5-4	TRBJ2-7	.	.	TGTGCCAGCAGCTTGGCCGGAGGGGGCTACTACGAGCAGTACTTC	CASSLAGGGYYEQYF
TRBV19	TRBJ2-2	TRBD2	.	TGTGCCAGTAGTCCTGCTATAGCGGGGGGGCTTGACGGGGAGCTGTTTTTT	CASSPAIAGGLDGELFF
TRBV7-6	TRBJ2-7	TRBD1	.	TGTGCCAGCAGCCCAGGGGGCTACGAGCAGTACTTC	CASSPGGYEQYF
TRBV7-2	TRBJ2-5	.	.	TGTGCCAGCAGCTTAGTGTGGGGGGAAGAGACCCAGTACTTC	CASSLVWGEETQYF
TRBV13	TRBJ1-2	TRBD1	.	TGTGCCAGCAGCTTAGCGGGACAGCTAGTATATGGCTACACCTTC	CASSLAGQLVYGYTF
TRBV28	TRBJ2-1	.	.	TGTGCCAGCAGTACCCCATCGGAGAGGTCCTACAATGAGCAGTTCTTC	CASSTPSERSYNEQFF
TRBV28	TRBJ1-4	.	.	TGTGCCAGCAGTACAGAGACGAGCTATTATGAAAAACTGTTTTTT	CASSTETSYYEKLFF